Listed here are 12 T cell receptor beta chains from one sample, sequenced in a study of blood T cell repertoires in COVID-19. Using immunoSEQ multiplex PCR, the repertoire was profiled, and TCRdb retains in-frame clones only, with some absent. The sample consists of roughly 250,000 clones, under 85% of them appearing once. Sequenced: peripheral blood. The source is a human donor in a cohort sampled during active COVID-19.

The chain links TRBV10-1 to TRBJ2-7; D perhaps matches TRBD2 (5 bases). This CDR3 has 13 amino acids. Trimming removed 2 bases at V and 6 bases at J, with 11 bases between. Germline lookup yields CDR1 WNHNN and CDR2 SYGVQD (reference sequence). In DNA form, the CDR3 reads TGCGCCAGCAGTGAGGGGAGTAGCATCGAGCAGTACTTC. It specifies CASSEGSSIEQYF.

The table lists this clone with a few counts. A clone one base away is much larger, so this may be a read error. Other DNA variants within this sample encode the same CDR3. The J gene is TRBJ2-5, the V gene TRBV3-1 (or the pseudogene TRBV3-2); a weak D match, TRBD2 (6 bases). The CDR3 is 15 amino acids. The germline CDR1 and CDR2 sequences are LGHDT and YNNKEL (reference sequence). With 4 bases removed from V and 2 bases from J, the gap between germline ends came to 14 bases. CDR3 bases: TGTGCCAGCAGCCCCCCCGGCCGGGGGCAAGAGACCCAGTACTTC. Translation: CASSPPGRGQETQYF.

The V gene is TRBV2, the J gene TRBJ1-5, with D possibly TRBD1 on 5 matching bases. The CDR3 runs 13 residues. Germline V CDR1 and CDR2: SNHLY, FYNNEI. Trimming pared 4 bases from V and 5 bases from J, leaving 9 bases between. CDR3 region: CASSGQGDQPQHF. The CDR3 region has the DNA TGTGCCAGCAGTGGCCAGGGCGATCAGCCCCAGCATTTT.

The chain uses TRBV28 and TRBJ2-3; D is possibly TRBD1 (5 bases). CDR1 and CDR2 (germline): MDHEN, SYDVKM. Deletions cut 2 bases from V and 2 bases from J, with 8 bases between. The CDR3 runs to 14 residues. As DNA, the CDR3 is TGTGCCAGCAGTTTACAGGGCGACACAGATACGCAGTATTTT. It yields the protein CASSLQGDTDTQYF.

The chain is built from TRBV28 and TRBJ2-6, with D possibly matching TRBD1 (6 bases). CDR1 and CDR2 (germline): MDHEN, SYDVKM. Trimming stripped 5 bases from V and 0 bases from J, with 17 bases between. The CDR3 sequence is 18 residues long. This chain's CDR3 is CASSTNRVGLSGANVLTF. The CDR3 nucleotides read TGTGCCAGCAGTACGAACAGGGTGGGGCTCTCTGGGGCCAACGTCCTGACTTTC.

The chain carries TRBV7-9 and TRBJ2-3; TRBD2 might be the D (5 bases). The CDR3 contains 15 residues. The ends were cut back, 1 base at V and 2 bases at J, with 10 bases in the middle. CDR1 is SEHNR and CDR2 is FQNEAQ in the germline V gene (reference sequence). The CDR3 DNA is TGTGCCAGCAGCTTAGGAGGGAGATACACAGATACGCAGTATTTT. It codes for CASSLGGRYTDTQYF.

This chain uses TRBV19 with TRBJ2-3; TRBD2 aligns across 11 bases. The V and J ends lost 3 bases and 2 bases, in that order; junction bases with no gene match: 7. Germline assignment: CDR1 LNHDA and CDR2 SQIVND (reference sequence). CDR3 size: 17 residues. In nucleotides, the CDR3 is TGTGCCAGTAGTATCCCGGGACTAGCGGAGAACACAGATACGCAGTATTTT. Protein product: CASSIPGLAENTDTQYF.

V usage is TRBV27 and J usage is TRBJ1-5; D ambiguous. Germline V CDR1 and CDR2: MNHEY, SMNVEV (reference sequence). This CDR3 is built from 17 residues. Trimming stripped 4 bases from V and 2 bases from J, with 18 bases between. The DNA for the CDR3 is TGTGCCAGCAGTTCCCGGAATGATGTACAGCGCAATCAGCCCCAGCATTTT. Its translation: CASSSRNDVQRNQPQHF.

The chain has TRBV27 and TRBJ2-7, with 7 bases that match TRBD2. The CDR3 consists of 18 residues. With 2 bases clipped from V and 0 bases from J, the junction kept 13 bases outside the gene matches. Germline V gene sequence: CDR1 MNHEY, CDR2 SMNVEV (reference sequence). CDR3 DNA sequence: TGTGCCAGCAGTTTAAACCCCCTGGTGGGGGGGATCTCCTACGAGCAGTACTTC. Amino acids: CASSLNPLVGGISYEQYF.

The chain has TRBV27 and TRBJ1-1; unclear D gene. V dropped 11 bases and J dropped 4 bases, with 20 bases sitting between them. The CDR3 loop spans 14 amino acids. The germline CDR1 and CDR2 sequences are MNHEY and SMNVEV (reference sequence). The CDR3, as DNA: TGTGCCTGCTCTCCGGAGGTAATTTCCACTGAAGCTTTCTTT. Translated: CACSPEVISTEAFF.

The rearrangement uses TRBV9 and TRBJ2-7; either TRBD1 or TRBD2 may supply D (6 bases each). Trimming shortened V by 4 bases and J by 4 bases, and 15 bases separated the two germline ends. Germline loops: CDR1 SGDLS, CDR2 YYNGEE. The CDR3 loop spans 14 amino acids. The CDR3 loop reads CASSLGGRGYEQYF. The CDR3, as DNA: TGTGCCAGCAGCTTAGGGGGGCGCGGATACGAGCAGTACTTC.

V usage is TRBV28 and J usage is TRBJ2-2; 7 nucleotides align to TRBD1. Germline trimming cut 8 bases from V and 2 bases from J; bases unmatched to any gene: 11. Germline V gene lookup returns CDR1 MDHEN and CDR2 SYDVKM. This CDR3 region has 16 residues. The CDR3: CASASTGQFNTGELFF. CDR3 DNA sequence: TGTGCCAGCGCTTCGACGGGACAGTTTAACACCGGGGAGCTGTTTTTT.